The rows below give T cell receptor beta chains drawn from one sample of a study of T cell repertoires in cytomegalovirus infection. Using its own MiXCR run on the reads, TCRdb lists one record per CDR3 protein. Altogether hundreds of thousands of distinct CDR3 sequences are present, under 40% being singletons, with the ten largest covering roughly 13%. The material sequenced was PBMCs. These receptors all stem from a human donor in good health (CMV status not recorded). Some clones in this sample may be carry-over from other donors' samples. The CDR3 runs from the conserved cysteine through the conserved F or W. D genes are given only for firm matches. Not every row has a clone size; where given, it reads once, few, many or a size class.

v_call: TRBV24-1; d_call: -; clone_size: -; j_call: TRBJ2-1; cdr3_nt: TGTGCCACCAGCGCACTTCGGGACGGCCCTGAGCAGTTCTTC; cdr3_aa: CATSALRDGPEQFF
v_call: TRBV20-1; d_call: TRBD2; clone_size: -; j_call: TRBJ2-7; cdr3_nt: TGCAGTGCTAGCGTGGGACTAGCGGGGAGCTACGAGCAGTACTTC; cdr3_aa: CSASVGLAGSYEQYF
v_call: TRBV12-3/TRBV12-4; d_call: -; clone_size: -; j_call: TRBJ2-7; cdr3_nt: TGTGCCAGCAGCCCGGGACGTGGCCCCCCCTACGAGCAGTACTTC; cdr3_aa: CASSPGRGPPYEQYF
v_call: TRBV11-3; d_call: -; clone_size: many; j_call: TRBJ1-1; cdr3_nt: TGTGCCAGCAGCGCTACAGGGCGCGGGACTGAAGCTTTCTTT; cdr3_aa: CASSATGRGTEAFF
v_call: TRBV5-4; d_call: -; clone_size: many; j_call: TRBJ1-6; cdr3_nt: TGTGCCAGCAGCTTGGGGGCCGGGGGTGAGGGATCACCCCTCCACTTT; cdr3_aa: CASSLGAGGEGSPLHF
v_call: TRBV7-4; d_call: -; clone_size: -; j_call: TRBJ1-6; cdr3_nt: TGTGCCAGCAGCAGAGGCCTACAGGGTAACCCTAATTCACCCCTCCACTTT; cdr3_aa: CASSRGLQGNPNSPLHF
v_call: TRBV7-2; d_call: -; clone_size: many; j_call: TRBJ2-1; cdr3_nt: TGTGCCAGCAGCTTACGGGGAGACTCCTACAATGAGCAGTTCTTC; cdr3_aa: CASSLRGDSYNEQFF
v_call: TRBV23-1; d_call: TRBD2; clone_size: -; j_call: TRBJ2-7; cdr3_nt: TGCGCCAGCAGTCAATCGACCAGCGGGGGGGCCGTTGTCTCCCACGAGCAGTACTTC; cdr3_aa: CASSQSTSGGAVVSHEQYF
v_call: TRBV15; d_call: TRBD1; clone_size: few; j_call: TRBJ2-3; cdr3_nt: TGTGCCACCAGGGGACAGGTCGAAGACACAGATACGCAGTATTTT; cdr3_aa: CATRGQVEDTDTQYF
v_call: TRBV19; d_call: -; clone_size: -; j_call: TRBJ2-2; cdr3_nt: TGTGCCAGTACACCGACCCACAAGAACACCGGGGAGCTGTTTTTT; cdr3_aa: CASTPTHKNTGELFF
v_call: TRBV4-1; d_call: -; clone_size: -; j_call: TRBJ2-2; cdr3_nt: TGCGCCAGCAGCCCTCGGGGCGAGGGGCGGGACACCGGGGAGCTGTTTTTT; cdr3_aa: CASSPRGEGRDTGELFF
v_call: TRBV12-3/TRBV12-4; d_call: -; clone_size: -; j_call: TRBJ2-7; cdr3_nt: TGTGCCAGCACTCTGACAGTGGTCTACGAGCAGTACTTC; cdr3_aa: CASTLTVVYEQYF
v_call: TRBV6-5; d_call: TRBD2; clone_size: -; j_call: TRBJ2-2; cdr3_nt: TGTGCCAGCATAAGCGGGGCCACCGGGGAGCTGTTTTTT; cdr3_aa: CASISGATGELFF
v_call: TRBV20-1; d_call: -; clone_size: -; j_call: TRBJ1-3; cdr3_nt: TGCAGTGCCGTGGTTCGACACGGAATCTCTGGAAACACCATATATTTT; cdr3_aa: CSAVVRHGISGNTIYF
v_call: TRBV29-1; d_call: -; clone_size: -; j_call: TRBJ2-2; cdr3_nt: TGCAGCGTTCGACCGAACACCGGGGAGCTGTTTTTT; cdr3_aa: CSVRPNTGELFF
v_call: TRBV7-6; d_call: -; clone_size: many; j_call: TRBJ1-1; cdr3_nt: TGTGCCAGCAGCCCTAACTATGGCACTGAAGCTTTCTTT; cdr3_aa: CASSPNYGTEAFF
v_call: TRBV12-3/TRBV12-4; d_call: -; clone_size: -; j_call: TRBJ1-1; cdr3_nt: TGTGCCAGCAGTTTAAGGGCAGGGGCTCTGAACACTGAAGATTTCTTT; cdr3_aa: CASSLRAGALNTEDFF
v_call: TRBV6-6; d_call: -; clone_size: -; j_call: TRBJ1-3; cdr3_nt: TGTGCCAGTCAACAGTCTGGAAACACCATATATTTT; cdr3_aa: CASQQSGNTIYF
v_call: TRBV11-2; d_call: TRBD1; clone_size: many; j_call: TRBJ2-5; cdr3_nt: TGTGCCAGCAGCTTCGAGACAGGGGTCCAAGAGACCCAGTACTTC; cdr3_aa: CASSFETGVQETQYF
v_call: TRBV20-1; d_call: -; clone_size: -; j_call: TRBJ1-5; cdr3_nt: TGCAGTGCTAGTGGGTTAACAGGGAGAGGCAATCAGCCCCAGCATTTT; cdr3_aa: CSASGLTGRGNQPQHF
v_call: TRBV4-1; d_call: -; clone_size: -; j_call: TRBJ1-2; cdr3_nt: TGCGCCAGCAGCCCCTATCAGGGCGGGGACTATGGCTACACCTTC; cdr3_aa: CASSPYQGGDYGYTF
v_call: TRBV28; d_call: TRBD1; clone_size: -; j_call: TRBJ1-5; cdr3_nt: TGTGCCAGCAGTTTACTGGGACAGGGCAATCAGCCCCAGCATTTT; cdr3_aa: CASSLLGQGNQPQHF
v_call: TRBV24-1; d_call: -; clone_size: few; j_call: TRBJ2-1; cdr3_nt: TGTGCCACCAGTGAGGTCGCAGAGCAAGAGCAGTTCTTC; cdr3_aa: CATSEVAEQEQFF
v_call: TRBV28; d_call: TRBD2; clone_size: many; j_call: TRBJ2-3; cdr3_nt: TGTGCCAGCAGCTCCCGTCCAGGAGCGGGGTTGAGAGATACGCAGTATTTT; cdr3_aa: CASSSRPGAGLRDTQYF
v_call: TRBV14; d_call: TRBD2; clone_size: -; j_call: TRBJ2-3; cdr3_nt: TGTGCCAGCAGCCCCGGGATAGCGGGATTTGGGACAGATACGCAGTATTTT; cdr3_aa: CASSPGIAGFGTDTQYF
v_call: TRBV5-4; d_call: -; clone_size: few; j_call: TRBJ2-5; cdr3_nt: TGTGCCAGCAGCTCACGGGACGGGGGGCAAGTAGAGACCCAGTACTTC; cdr3_aa: CASSSRDGGQVETQYF
v_call: TRBV20-1; d_call: -; clone_size: -; j_call: TRBJ2-1; cdr3_nt: TGCAGTGCTAGAGATCCAAGAGGGAGCAATGAGCAGTTCTTC; cdr3_aa: CSARDPRGSNEQFF
v_call: TRBV28; d_call: -; clone_size: many; j_call: TRBJ1-5; cdr3_nt: TGTGCCAGCAGTTGGACCGGTAGCAATCAGCCCCAGCATTTT; cdr3_aa: CASSWTGSNQPQHF
v_call: TRBV29-1; d_call: TRBD1; clone_size: -; j_call: TRBJ2-5; cdr3_nt: TGCAGCGTAGGACAGGGTGCGCGGCAAGATACCCAGTACTTC; cdr3_aa: CSVGQGARQDTQYF
v_call: TRBV24-1; d_call: -; clone_size: -; j_call: TRBJ2-1; cdr3_nt: TGTGCCACCAGTGATCGAATGCGGCGGGGTCAGGACAATGAGCAGTTCTTC; cdr3_aa: CATSDRMRRGQDNEQFF
v_call: TRBV7-2; d_call: -; clone_size: many; j_call: TRBJ1-5; cdr3_nt: TGTGCCAGCAGCTTAGCGGTCACAGGTAGCAATCAGCCCCAGCATTTT; cdr3_aa: CASSLAVTGSNQPQHF
v_call: TRBV4-1; d_call: -; clone_size: -; j_call: TRBJ1-2; cdr3_nt: TGCGCCAGCAGCCAAGGAGGATTTACGGACTATGGCTACACCTTC; cdr3_aa: CASSQGGFTDYGYTF
v_call: TRBV6-5; d_call: -; clone_size: few; j_call: TRBJ2-1; cdr3_nt: TGTGCCAGCAGTTCCTCGGAGACAATTTTCAATGAGCAGTTCTTC; cdr3_aa: CASSSSETIFNEQFF
v_call: TRBV3-1; d_call: -; clone_size: -; j_call: TRBJ2-6; cdr3_nt: TGTGCCAGCAGCCAAGTTGACGTCCTGACTTTC; cdr3_aa: CASSQVDVLTF
v_call: TRBV6-2/TRBV6-3; d_call: TRBD1; clone_size: -; j_call: TRBJ1-1; cdr3_nt: TGTACCAGCAGATCCGGACAGGGGGCGACGCACACTGAAGCTTTCTTT; cdr3_aa: CTSRSGQGATHTEAFF
v_call: TRBV7-2; d_call: TRBD1; clone_size: few; j_call: TRBJ2-3; cdr3_nt: TGTGCCAGCAGCAACAGGGGTAGCACAGATACGCAGTATTTT; cdr3_aa: CASSNRGSTDTQYF
v_call: TRBV7-2; d_call: -; clone_size: -; j_call: TRBJ2-3; cdr3_nt: TGTGCCAGCAGGTTCGGGGCAGGAGGCACAGATACGCAGTATTTT; cdr3_aa: CASRFGAGGTDTQYF
v_call: TRBV19; d_call: TRBD1; clone_size: few; j_call: TRBJ2-6; cdr3_nt: TGTGCCAGTAGTAGGGACGGGGACAGGGTTTCGGTCTCTGGGGCCAACGTCCTGACTTTC; cdr3_aa: CASSRDGDRVSVSGANVLTF
v_call: TRBV19; d_call: -; clone_size: -; j_call: TRBJ1-6; cdr3_nt: TGTGCCAGTAGTATCGCGACGGGAAATTCACCCCTCCACTTT; cdr3_aa: CASSIATGNSPLHF
v_call: TRBV11-2; d_call: -; clone_size: few; j_call: TRBJ2-1; cdr3_nt: TGTGCCAGCAGCTTAGGCCCTTTGCAGTTCTTC; cdr3_aa: CASSLGPLQFF
v_call: TRBV28; d_call: -; clone_size: -; j_call: TRBJ1-1; cdr3_nt: TGTGCCAGCAGTCCACAGGTATTGGGCACTGAAGCTTTCTTT; cdr3_aa: CASSPQVLGTEAFF
v_call: TRBV7-2; d_call: TRBD2; clone_size: many; j_call: TRBJ2-5; cdr3_nt: TGTGCCAGCAGCTTAAGGTGGCGGGGGGCTCCGGGAGAGACCCAGTACTTC; cdr3_aa: CASSLRWRGAPGETQYF
v_call: TRBV9; d_call: -; clone_size: -; j_call: TRBJ1-1; cdr3_nt: TGTGCCAGCAGCCCAGCGGTTGGTTACACTGAAGCTTTCTTT; cdr3_aa: CASSPAVGYTEAFF